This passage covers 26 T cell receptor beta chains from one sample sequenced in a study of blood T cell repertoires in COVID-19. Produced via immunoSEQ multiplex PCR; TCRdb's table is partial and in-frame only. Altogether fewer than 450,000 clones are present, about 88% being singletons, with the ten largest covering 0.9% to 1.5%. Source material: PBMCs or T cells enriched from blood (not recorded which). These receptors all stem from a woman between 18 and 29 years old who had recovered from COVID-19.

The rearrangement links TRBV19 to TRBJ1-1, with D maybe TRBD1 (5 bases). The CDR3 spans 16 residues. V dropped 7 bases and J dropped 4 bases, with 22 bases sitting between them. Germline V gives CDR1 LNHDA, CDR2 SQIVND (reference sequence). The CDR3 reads CASMIHSKGVITEAFF. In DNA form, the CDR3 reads TGTGCCAGTATGATTCACTCGAAAGGGGTGATCACTGAAGCTTTCTTT.

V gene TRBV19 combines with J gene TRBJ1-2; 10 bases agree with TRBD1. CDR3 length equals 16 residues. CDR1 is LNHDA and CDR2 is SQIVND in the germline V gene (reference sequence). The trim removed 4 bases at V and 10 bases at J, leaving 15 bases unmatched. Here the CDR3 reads CASSRGTGENLRPYTF. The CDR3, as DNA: TGTGCCAGTAGTAGGGGGACAGGGGAAAACCTTCGACCCTACACCTTC.

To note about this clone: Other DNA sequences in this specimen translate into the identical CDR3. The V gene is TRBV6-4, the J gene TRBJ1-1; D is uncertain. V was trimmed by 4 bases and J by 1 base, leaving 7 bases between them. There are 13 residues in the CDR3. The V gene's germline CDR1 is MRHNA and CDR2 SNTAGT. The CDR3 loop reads CASSVEENTEAFF. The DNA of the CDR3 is TGTGCCAGCAGTGTCGAGGAGAACACTGAAGCTTTCTTT.

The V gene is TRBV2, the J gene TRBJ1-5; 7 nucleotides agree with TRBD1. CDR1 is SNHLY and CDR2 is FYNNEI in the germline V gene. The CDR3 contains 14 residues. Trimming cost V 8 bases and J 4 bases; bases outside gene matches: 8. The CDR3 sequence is CASGRDSKNQPQHF. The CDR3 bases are TGTGCCAGCGGCCGGGACAGTAAAAATCAGCCCCAGCATTTT.

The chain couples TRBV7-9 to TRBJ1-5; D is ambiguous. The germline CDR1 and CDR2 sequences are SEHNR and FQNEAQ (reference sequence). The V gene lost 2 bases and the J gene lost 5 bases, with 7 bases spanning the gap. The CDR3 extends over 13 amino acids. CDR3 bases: TGTGCCAGCAGCTTATATCCCGATCAGCCCCAGCATTTT. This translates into CASSLYPDQPQHF.

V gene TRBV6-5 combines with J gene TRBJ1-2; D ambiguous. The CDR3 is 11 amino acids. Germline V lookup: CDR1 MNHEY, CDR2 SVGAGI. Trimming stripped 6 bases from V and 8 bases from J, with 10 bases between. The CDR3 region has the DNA TGTGCCAGCAGAAAGAACAAGGGCTACACCTTC. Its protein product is CASRKNKGYTF.

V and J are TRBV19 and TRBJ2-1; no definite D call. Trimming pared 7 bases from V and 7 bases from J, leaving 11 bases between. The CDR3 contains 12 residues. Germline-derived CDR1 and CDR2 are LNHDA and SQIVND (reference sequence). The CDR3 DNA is TGTGCCAGTAACCCTCCCGGTAATGAGCAGTTCTTC. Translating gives CASNPPGNEQFF.

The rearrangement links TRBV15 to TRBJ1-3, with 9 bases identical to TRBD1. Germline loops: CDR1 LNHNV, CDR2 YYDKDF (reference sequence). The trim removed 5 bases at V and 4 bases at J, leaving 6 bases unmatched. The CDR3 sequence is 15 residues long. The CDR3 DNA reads TGTGCCACCAGCGGGGACAGGGCATCAGGAAACACCATATATTTT. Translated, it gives CATSGDRASGNTIYF.

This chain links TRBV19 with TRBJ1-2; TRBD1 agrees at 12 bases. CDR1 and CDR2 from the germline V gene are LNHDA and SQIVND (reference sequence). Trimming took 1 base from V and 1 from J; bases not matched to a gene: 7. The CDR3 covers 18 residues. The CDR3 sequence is CASSIGGQGAYLNYGYTF. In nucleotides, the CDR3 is TGTGCCAGTAGTATAGGGGGACAGGGGGCCTACCTTAACTATGGCTACACCTTC.

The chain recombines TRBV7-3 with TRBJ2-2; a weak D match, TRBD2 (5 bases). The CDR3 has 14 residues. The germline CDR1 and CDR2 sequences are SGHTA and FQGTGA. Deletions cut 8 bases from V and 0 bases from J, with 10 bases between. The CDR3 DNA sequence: TGTGCCAGCTCCGGGGATTCGAACACCGGGGAGCTGTTTTTT. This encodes CASSGDSNTGELFF.

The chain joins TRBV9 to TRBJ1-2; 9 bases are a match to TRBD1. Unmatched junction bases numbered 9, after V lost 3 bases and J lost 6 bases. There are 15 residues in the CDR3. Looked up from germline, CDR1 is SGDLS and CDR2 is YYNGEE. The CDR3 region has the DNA TGTGCCAGCAGCGCGCGGACAGGGGTAAACGATGGCTACACCTTC. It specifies CASSARTGVNDGYTF.

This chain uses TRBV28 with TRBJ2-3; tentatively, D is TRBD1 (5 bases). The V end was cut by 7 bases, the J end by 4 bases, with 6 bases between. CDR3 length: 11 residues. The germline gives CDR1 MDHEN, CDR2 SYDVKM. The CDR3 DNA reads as TGTGCCAGCATAGGGGCAGATACGCAGTATTTT. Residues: CASIGADTQYF.

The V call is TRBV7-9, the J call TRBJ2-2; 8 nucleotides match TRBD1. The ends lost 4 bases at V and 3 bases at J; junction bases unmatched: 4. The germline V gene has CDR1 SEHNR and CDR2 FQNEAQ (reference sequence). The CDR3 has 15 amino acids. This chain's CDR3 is CASSSRQGYTGELFF. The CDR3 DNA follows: TGTGCCAGCAGCTCTAGACAGGGGTACACCGGGGAGCTGTTTTTT. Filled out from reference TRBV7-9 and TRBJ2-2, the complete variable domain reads DTGVSQNPRHKITKRGQNVTFRCDPISEHNRLYWYRQTLGQGPEFLTYFQNEAQLEKSRLLSDRFSAERPKGSFSTLEIQRTEQGDSAMYLCASSSRQGYTGELFFGEGSRLTVL.

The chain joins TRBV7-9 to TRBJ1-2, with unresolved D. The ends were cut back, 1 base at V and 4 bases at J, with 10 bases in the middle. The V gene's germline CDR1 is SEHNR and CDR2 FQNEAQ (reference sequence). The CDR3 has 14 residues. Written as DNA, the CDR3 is TGTGCCAGCAGCTTAGAGCGGCTTTTCTATGGCTACACCTTC. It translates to CASSLERLFYGYTF.

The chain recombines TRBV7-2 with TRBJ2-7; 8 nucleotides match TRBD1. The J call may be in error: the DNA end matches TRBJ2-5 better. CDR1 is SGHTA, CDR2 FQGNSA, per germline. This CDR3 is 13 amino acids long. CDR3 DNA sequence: TGTGCCAGCAGTTCGCAGGGGGCCGGGACCCAGTACTTC. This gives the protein CASSSQGAGTQYF.

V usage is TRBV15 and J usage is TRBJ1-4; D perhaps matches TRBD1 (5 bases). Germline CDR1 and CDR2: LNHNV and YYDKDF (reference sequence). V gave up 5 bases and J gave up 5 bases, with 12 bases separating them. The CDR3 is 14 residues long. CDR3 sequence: CATSGRTKNEKLFF. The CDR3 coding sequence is TGTGCCACCAGCGGAAGGACAAAAAATGAAAAACTGTTTTTT.

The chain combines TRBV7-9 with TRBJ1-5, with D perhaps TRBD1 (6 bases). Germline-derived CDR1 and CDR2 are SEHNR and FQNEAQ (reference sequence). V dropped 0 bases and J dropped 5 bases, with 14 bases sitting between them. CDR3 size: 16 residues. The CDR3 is CASSLATGQAYQPQHF. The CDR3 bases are TGTGCCAGCAGCTTAGCAACAGGGCAGGCCTATCAGCCCCAGCATTTT.

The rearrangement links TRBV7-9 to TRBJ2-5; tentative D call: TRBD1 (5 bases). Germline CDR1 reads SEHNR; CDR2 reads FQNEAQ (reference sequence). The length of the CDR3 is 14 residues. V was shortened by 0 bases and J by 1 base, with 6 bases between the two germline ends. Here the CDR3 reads CASSLARGQETQYF. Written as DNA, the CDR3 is TGTGCCAGCAGCTTAGCTAGGGGCCAAGAGACCCAGTACTTC.

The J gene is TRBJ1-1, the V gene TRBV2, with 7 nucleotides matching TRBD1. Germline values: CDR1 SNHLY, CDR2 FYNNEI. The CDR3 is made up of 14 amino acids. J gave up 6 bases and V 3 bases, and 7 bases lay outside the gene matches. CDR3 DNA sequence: TGTGCCAGCAGTGAGGAGGGGGCGAGGCCTGAAGCTTTCTTT. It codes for CASSEEGARPEAFF.

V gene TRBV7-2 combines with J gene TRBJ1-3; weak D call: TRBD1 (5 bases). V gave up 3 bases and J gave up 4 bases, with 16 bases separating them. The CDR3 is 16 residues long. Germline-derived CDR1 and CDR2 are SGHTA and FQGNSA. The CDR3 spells CASSLDPAGYGNTIYF. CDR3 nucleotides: TGTGCCAGCAGCTTGGATCCCGCAGGGTACGGAAACACCATATATTTT.

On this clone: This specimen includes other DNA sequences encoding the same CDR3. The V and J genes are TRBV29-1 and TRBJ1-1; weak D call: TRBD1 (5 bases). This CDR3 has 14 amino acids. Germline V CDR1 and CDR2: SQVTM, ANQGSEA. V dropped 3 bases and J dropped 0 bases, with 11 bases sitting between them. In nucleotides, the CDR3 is TGCAGCGTTGACCGGGGGGGGATGAACACTGAAGCTTTCTTT. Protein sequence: CSVDRGGMNTEAFF.

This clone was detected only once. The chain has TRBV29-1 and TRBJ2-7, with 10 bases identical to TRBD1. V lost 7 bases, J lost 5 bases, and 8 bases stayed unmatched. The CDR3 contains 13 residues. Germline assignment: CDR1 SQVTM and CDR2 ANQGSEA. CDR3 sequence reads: CSATGQGSHEQYF. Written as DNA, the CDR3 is TGCAGCGCTACGGGACAGGGGTCCCACGAGCAGTACTTC.

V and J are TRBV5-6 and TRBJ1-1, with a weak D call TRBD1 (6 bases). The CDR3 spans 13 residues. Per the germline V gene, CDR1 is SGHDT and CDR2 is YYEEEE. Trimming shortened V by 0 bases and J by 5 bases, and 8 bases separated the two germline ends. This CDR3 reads CASSLGRGTEAFF. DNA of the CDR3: TGTGCCAGCAGCTTGGGCAGGGGTACTGAAGCTTTCTTT.

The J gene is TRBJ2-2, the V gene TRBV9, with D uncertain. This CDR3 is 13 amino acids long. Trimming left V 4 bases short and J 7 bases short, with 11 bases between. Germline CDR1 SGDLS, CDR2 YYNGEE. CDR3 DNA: TGTGCCAGCAGCCCTATCATAATCGGGGAGCTGTTTTTT. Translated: CASSPIIIGELFF. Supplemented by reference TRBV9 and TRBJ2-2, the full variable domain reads DSGVTQTPKHLITATGQRVTLRCSPRSGDLSVYWYQQSLDQGLQFLIQYYNGEERAKGNILERFSAQQFPDLHSELNLSSLELGDSALYFCASSPIIIGELFFGEGSRLTVL.

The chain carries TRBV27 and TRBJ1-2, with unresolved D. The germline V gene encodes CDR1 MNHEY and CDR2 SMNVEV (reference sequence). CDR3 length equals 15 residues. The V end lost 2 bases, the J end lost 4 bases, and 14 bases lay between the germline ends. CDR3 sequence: CASSLGYGPGYGYTF. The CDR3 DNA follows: TGTGCCAGCAGTTTAGGATATGGCCCGGGCTATGGCTACACCTTC.

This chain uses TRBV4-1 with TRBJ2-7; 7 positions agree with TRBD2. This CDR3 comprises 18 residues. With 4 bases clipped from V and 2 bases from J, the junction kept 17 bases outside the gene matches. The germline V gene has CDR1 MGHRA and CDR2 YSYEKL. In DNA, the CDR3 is TGCGCCAGCAGCCCGCACGGCGGGGACGGGGGGAACACCTACGAGCAGTACTTC. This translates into CASSPHGGDGGNTYEQYF.